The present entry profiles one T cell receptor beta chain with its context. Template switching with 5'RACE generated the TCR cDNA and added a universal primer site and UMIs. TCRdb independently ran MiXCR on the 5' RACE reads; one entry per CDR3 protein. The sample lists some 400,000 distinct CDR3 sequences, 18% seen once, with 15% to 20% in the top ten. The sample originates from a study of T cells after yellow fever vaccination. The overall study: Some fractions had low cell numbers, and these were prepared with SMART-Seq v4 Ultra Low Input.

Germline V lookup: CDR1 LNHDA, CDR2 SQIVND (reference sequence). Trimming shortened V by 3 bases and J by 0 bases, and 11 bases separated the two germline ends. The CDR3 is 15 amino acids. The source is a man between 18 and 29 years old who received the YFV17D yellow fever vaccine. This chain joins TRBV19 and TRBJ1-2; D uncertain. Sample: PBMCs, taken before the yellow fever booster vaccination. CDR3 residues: CASSIIDGPNYGYTF. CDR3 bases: TGTGCCAGTAGTATTATTGACGGACCTAACTATGGCTACACCTTC.